The 2 T cell receptor beta chains in this list originate from one sample, sequenced in a study of OX40 agonist ivuxolimab in advanced cancers. Profiling relied on immunoSEQ multiplex PCR, and the TCRdb table lists in-frame clones only, not all of them. The sample contains about 66,000 clones, approximately 90% of which appear only once. The material was CD4+ or CD8+ T cells sorted from blood, obtained in a trial of the OX40 agonist ivuxolimab. These receptor sequences come from an adult with an advanced solid tumor such as melanoma, head and neck, liver or kidney cancer.

The rearrangement uses TRBV14 and TRBJ2-7; tentative D call: TRBD1 (6 bases). Germline CDR1 and CDR2: SGHDN and FVKESK. The CDR3 covers 12 residues. Trimming stripped 2 bases from V and 7 bases from J, with 9 bases between. Here the CDR3 DNA reads TGTGCCAGCAGCCAACGAACAGGGGAGCAGTACTTC. Translation: CASSQRTGEQYF.

The rearrangement uses TRBV27 and TRBJ2-2, with D possibly TRBD2 on 6 matching bases. The CDR3 sequence is 14 residues long. V lost 9 bases, J lost 2 bases, and 13 bases lay in between. CDR1 MNHEY and CDR2 SMNVEV come from the germline V gene (reference sequence). CDR3 sequence reads: CASTRDFNTGELFF. CDR3 DNA: TGTGCCAGTACTAGGGACTTTAACACCGGGGAGCTGTTTTTT.